The 24 T cell receptor beta chains below all came from one sample that was sequenced in a study of cytomegalovirus exposure and HLA in healthy donors. Amplification used 60 Vbeta primers and 13 Jbeta primers. Measured with immunoSEQ multiplex PCR; TCRdb has only the in-frame clones, and not every one. The sample consists of about 180,000 clones, around 81% of them appearing once. The sequenced sample was PBMCs. These receptor sequences come from a man aged 40-50 years in good health and CMV-seronegative.

This clone was counted a single time. The CDR3 coding sequence is TGTGCCAGCAGCGCCGCCGGTGAAAAACTGTTTTTT. It yields the protein CASSAAGEKLFF. This chain uses TRBV21-1 with TRBJ1-4. TRBV21-1 is a documented pseudogene. There are 12 residues in the CDR3.

This clone appeared once. The chain employs TRBV6-5 and TRBJ1-1; 8 bases are a match to TRBD1. The CDR3 runs to 16 residues. CDR1 and CDR2 from the germline V gene are MNHEY and SVGAGI. The ends lost 2 bases at V and 4 bases at J; junction bases unmatched: 9. CDR3 in amino acids: CASSYDFQGASTEAFF. CDR3 nucleotides: TGTGCCAGCAGTTACGATTTTCAGGGGGCTAGCACTGAAGCTTTCTTT.

V is TRBV5-6 and J is TRBJ1-2, with D maybe TRBD1 (6 bases). The germline V gene has CDR1 SGHDT and CDR2 YYEEEE. This CDR3 contains 14 residues. V was cut by 5 bases and J by 5 bases, with 16 bases left in between. The CDR3 loop is CASRQFGQNYGYTF. The DNA of the CDR3 is TGTGCCAGCAGACAGTTTGGACAGAATTATGGCTACACCTTC. The full variable domain, completed using reference TRBV5-6 and TRBJ1-2, is DAGVTQSPTHLIKTRGQQVTLRCSPKSGHDTVSWYQQALGQGPQFIFQYYEEEERQRGNFPDRFSGHQFPNYSSELNVNALLLGDSALYLCASRQFGQNYGYTFGSGTRLTVV.

This chain links TRBV5-1 with TRBJ2-7, with D perhaps TRBD2 (6 bases). The germline V gene has CDR1 SGHRS and CDR2 YFSETQ. The CDR3 runs to 13 residues. This chain's CDR3 is CAGIAVRSYEQYF. For the CDR3, the DNA is TGCGCGGGGATAGCGGTCCGCTCCTACGAGCAGTACTTC.

The DNA for the CDR3 is TGTGCCAGCAGTCGGGACAGGGGAGATGAAAAACTGTTTTTT. This codes for CASSRDRGDEKLFF. This sequence joins TRBV7-2 and TRBJ1-4; TRBD1 agrees at 10 bases. The ends lost 6 bases at V and 6 bases at J; junction bases unmatched: 4. The CDR3 totals 14 residues. Germline V gives CDR1 SGHTA, CDR2 FQGNSA.

This chain joins TRBV6-5 and TRBJ2-5; D perhaps matches TRBD1 (6 bases). The J call may be wrong; the DNA end is better matched by TRBJ2-7. This CDR3 has 15 residues. Germline CDR1 is MNHEY and CDR2 is SVGAGI. CDR3 amino acids: CASMIMPGHSYEQYF. As DNA, the CDR3 is TGTGCCAGCATGATAATGCCGGGACACTCCTACGAGCAGTACTTC.

The DNA for the CDR3 is TGTGCCAGCAGCCCCGAGCCCGGGACACCCTACGAGCAGTACTTC. Translating gives CASSPEPGTPYEQYF. The chain employs TRBV5-4 and TRBJ2-7; tentatively, D is TRBD1 (6 bases). Looked up from germline, CDR1 is SGHNT and CDR2 is YYREEE (reference sequence). V was shortened by 4 bases and J by 2 bases, with 16 bases between the two germline ends. This CDR3 comprises 15 residues. The whole variable domain, remainder taken from reference TRBV5-4 and TRBJ2-7, is ETGVTQSPTHLIKTRGQQVTLRCSSQSGHNTVSWYQQALGQGPQFIFQYYREEENGRGNFPPRFSGLQFPNYSSELNVNALELDDSALYLCASSPEPGTPYEQYFGPGTRLTVT.

V usage is TRBV5-4 and J usage is TRBJ1-1; no firm D call. CDR3 length: 13 residues. Germline-derived CDR1 and CDR2 are SGHNT and YYREEE (reference sequence). V gave up 2 bases and J gave up 7 bases, with 12 bases separating them. This CDR3 reads CASSFGTNREAFF. The CDR3 nucleotides are TGTGCCAGCAGCTTTGGCACAAATCGTGAAGCTTTCTTT.

With regard to this clone: Sequence at one end of the junction differs from germline and may be a read error. The sample has other DNA sequences that encode this CDR3 too. This chain links TRBV5-4 with TRBJ2-7; 14 bases line up with TRBD2. The germline gives CDR1 SGHNT, CDR2 YYREEE (reference sequence). CDR3 size: 17 residues. The CDR3 DNA sequence: TGCGCCAGCAGCCCTGGGACTAGCGGGGGAGTATTCTACGAGCAGTACTTC. Protein product: CASSPGTSGGVFYEQYF.

About this clone itself: Germline is not matched at one junction end, which may reflect a read error. V gene TRBV2 combines with J gene TRBJ2-1, with 8 bases fitting TRBD2. The CDR3 totals 15 residues. Germline CDR1 is SNHLY and CDR2 is FYNNEI. This CDR3 is CASRTSELSNNEQFF. The CDR3 bases are TGTGCCAGCAGGACTAGCGAGCTCTCCAACAATGAGCAGTTCTTC. Combining the CDR3 with reference TRBV2 and TRBJ2-1 gives the whole variable domain EPEVTQTPSHQVTQMGQEVILRCVPISNHLYFYWYRQILGQKVEFLVSFYNNEISEKSEIFDDQFSVERPDGSNFTLKIRSTKLEDSAMYFCASRTSELSNNEQFFGPGTRLTVL.

The CDR3 here is CASSLVQGTEAFF. Here the CDR3 DNA reads TGTGCCAGCAGCTTGGTACAGGGCACTGAAGCTTTCTTT. The J gene is TRBJ1-1, the V gene TRBV5-4; D is perhaps TRBD1 (6 bases). The CDR3 length is 13 residues. With 0 bases removed from V and 4 bases from J, the gap between germline ends came to 7 bases. Germline values: CDR1 SGHNT, CDR2 YYREEE (reference sequence).

V is TRBV21-1 and J is TRBJ2-7; no check of the table's D call, TRBD1, against the DNA was made. TRBV21-1 is noted as a pseudogene. This CDR3 has 16 residues. The CDR3 coding sequence is TGTGCCAGCAGCAAAGGGACGCGTGGGGGCCACTACGAGCAGTACTTC. This gives the protein CASSKGTRGGHYEQYF.

CDR3 amino acids: CASSQDLSPQKGYTF. The CDR3 nucleotides are TGCGCCAGCAGCCAAGATCTATCCCCCCAAAAGGGCTACACCTTC. This chain joins TRBV4-1 and TRBJ1-2; D is ambiguous. The CDR3 runs to 15 residues. Trimming pared 0 bases from V and 8 bases from J, leaving 16 bases between. Germline V lookup: CDR1 MGHRA, CDR2 YSYEKL.

This clone was observed once. This chain connects TRBV6-1 to TRBJ2-3, with 7 bases matching TRBD2. Germline V gives CDR1 MNHNS, CDR2 SASEGT. This CDR3 region has 17 residues. The V segment lost 3 bases and the J segment 0 bases; nucleotides outside the gene matches: 9. CDR3 in amino acids: CASSDGGRGLSTDTQYF. Written as DNA, the CDR3 is TGTGCCAGCAGTGACGGGGGGAGAGGGCTTAGCACAGATACGCAGTATTTT.

The CDR3 nucleotides read TGCAGCGTTGAAAGTGGTCAGGGGGCGAGCTATGGCTACACCTTC. It yields the protein CSVESGQGASYGYTF. This chain connects TRBV29-1 to TRBJ1-2; TRBD1 matches 8 bases. Germline CDR1 is SQVTM and CDR2 is ANQGSEA. This CDR3 has 15 residues. After removal of 2 bases from V and 4 bases from J, the junction contained 9 bases not matched to a gene.

This clone was counted only a few times. The CDR3 coding sequence is TGTGCCAGCAGCCGTGACAGGGTAGGGATTGGGAACACTGAAGCTTTCTTT. Amino acid sequence: CASSRDRVGIGNTEAFF. This rearrangement joins TRBV5-4 to TRBJ1-1, with TRBD1 identical over 7 bases. Germline V gene sequence: CDR1 SGHNT, CDR2 YYREEE (reference sequence). The trim removed 4 bases at V and 1 base at J, leaving 13 bases unmatched. CDR3 length: 17 residues.

The rearrangement joins TRBV11-2 to TRBJ2-5; 8 bases map to TRBD2. CDR3 length equals 15 residues. CDR1 and CDR2 from the germline V gene are SGHAT and FQNNGV. V shed 1 base, J shed 5 bases, and the junction held 6 bases outside the gene matches. The CDR3 DNA is TGTGCCAGCAGCTTAGCCCGCGGGAGGCGGGAGACCCAGTACTTC. Its translation is CASSLARGRRETQYF.

This clone was seen a few times. The V call is TRBV18, the J call TRBJ1-2; TRBD1 matches 10 bases. Unmatched junction bases numbered 4, after V lost 5 bases and J lost 4 bases. The CDR3 is made up of 14 amino acids. CDR1 is KGHSH, CDR2 LQKENI, per germline. The CDR3 here is CASSTGQGSYGYTF. The CDR3, as DNA: TGTGCCAGCTCAACGGGACAGGGGAGCTATGGCTACACCTTC.

The CDR3 DNA is TGTGCCAGCAGTTACGGGGCAGGGCGTTATGGCTACACCTTC. Amino acid sequence: CASSYGAGRYGYTF. The chain joins TRBV6-5 to TRBJ1-2; tentative D call: TRBD1 (5 bases). The CDR3 covers 14 residues. The V gene lost 2 bases and the J gene lost 5 bases, with 12 bases spanning the gap. Germline CDR1 reads MNHEY; CDR2 reads SVGAGI.

The V and J genes are TRBV10-3 and TRBJ2-7, with TRBD2 matching 7 bases. CDR1 ENHRY and CDR2 SYGVKD come from the germline V gene. The CDR3 has 14 residues. J lost 4 bases, V lost 4 bases, and 7 bases had no gene match. CDR3 sequence: CAISALAKEYEQYF. CDR3 sequence (DNA): TGTGCCATCAGTGCACTAGCGAAAGAATACGAGCAGTACTTC.

The chain employs TRBV7-2 and TRBJ1-6; D possibly corresponds to TRBD1 (6 bases). This CDR3 is built from 16 residues. V was clipped by 5 bases and J by 0 bases, with 11 bases between them. Germline assignment: CDR1 SGHTA and CDR2 FQGNSA. Here the CDR3 reads CASSPRGSSYNSPLHF. The DNA for the CDR3 is TGTGCCAGCAGCCCCAGGGGAAGCTCCTATAATTCACCCCTCCACTTT.

The rearrangement links TRBV5-1 to TRBJ2-1; D remains unclear. The germline V gene encodes CDR1 SGHRS and CDR2 YFSETQ. The CDR3 consists of 14 residues. Between the trimmed V and J ends, which lost 0 bases and 5 bases, there was a span of 9 bases. CDR3: CASSLDLMNNEQFF. CDR3 coding DNA: TGCGCCAGCAGCTTGGACTTAATGAACAATGAGCAGTTCTTC.

V is TRBV9 and J is TRBJ1-3; D is possibly TRBD1 (6 bases). Germline CDR1 reads SGDLS; CDR2 reads YYNGEE. Trimming removed 3 bases from V and 2 bases from J, with 15 bases in between. The CDR3 is made up of 16 amino acids. Here the CDR3 DNA reads TGTGCCAGCAGCGGAGGGGGAATCGGTCCTGGAAACACCATATATTTT. Its translation is CASSGGGIGPGNTIYF.

The chain carries TRBV15 and TRBJ2-3; TRBD1 matches 9 bases. Germline CDR1 is LNHNV and CDR2 is YYDKDF (reference sequence). The J segment lost 1 base and the V segment lost 0 bases, leaving 5 bases of the junction unmatched. This CDR3 is built from 17 residues. The CDR3 DNA sequence: TGTGCCACCAGCAGAGATAGAAGGACAGGGGGCACAGATACGCAGTATTTT. Translated: CATSRDRRTGGTDTQYF.